The TCR beta chain described here comes from a study of monozygotic twins with cystic fibrosis. About the research overall: Approximately 3.2 micrograms of fragmented DNA underwent roughly 16 PCR cycles for library preparation.

Sequencing used immunoSEQ multiplex PCR; TCRdb keeps in-frame clones, though not all of them. The sample lists some 35,000 clones; under 70% were seen once. V lost 0 bases and J lost 3; bases outside the gene matches: 5. The germline CDR1 and CDR2 sequences are SGHNT and YYREEE (reference sequence). This CDR3 is 15 amino acids long. The chain joins TRBV5-4 to TRBJ2-5; TRBD2 aligns across 7 bases. The specimen was blood. The receptor was isolated from a girl aged 10 to 17 with cystic fibrosis. The CDR3 sequence: CASSLGQRGKETQYF. For the CDR3, the DNA is TGTGCCAGCAGCTTGGGCCAGCGGGGTAAAGAGACCCAGTACTTC.